A selection of T cell receptor beta chains follows, all from one sample in a study of early T cells in non-severe SARS-CoV-2 infection. MiXCR, run by TCRdb on the 5' RACE reads, gives a single entry per CDR3 protein. Of roughly 48,000 distinct CDR3 sequences in the sample, around 8% are singletons; the top ten hold over 8%. The sample comprised whole blood. These receptors came from an adult who was a healthcare worker with PCR-confirmed SARS-CoV-2 infection or an uninfected control (not recorded which). Each CDR3 is given with its conserved first and last residue. D genes are given only for firm matches. A clone size is listed for some rows: how often the clone was seen (once, few, many), or a class if it is expanded.

>NA|11|few|TRBJ1-1|TRBV20-1
TGCAGTGCTAGAAGGGTGACTGAAGCTTTCTTT
CSARRVTEAFF
>NA|15|NA|TRBJ2-5|TRBV11-3
TGTGCCAGCAGCCATCTCCAACGGGGGCGAGAGACCCAGTACTTC
CASSHLQRGRETQYF
>NA|16|few|TRBJ2-1|TRBV7-8
TGTGCCAGCAGCTTGGGGCTGGTCGGTACCTACAATGAGCAGTTCTTC
CASSLGLVGTYNEQFF
>TRBD1|16|many|TRBJ1-5|TRBV2
TGTGCCAGCAGTGAAACCCGCAGGGGGCTTGCTCAGCCCCAGCATTTT
CASSETRRGLAQPQHF
>NA|15|NA|TRBJ2-4|TRBV21-1
TGTGCCAGCAGCAAAGACCACGTAGCCAAAAACATTCAGTACTTC
CASSKDHVAKNIQYF
>NA|12|many|TRBJ1-2|TRBV7-2
TGTGCCAGCAGCTTGACAGTTTATGGCTACACCTTC
CASSLTVYGYTF
>TRBD1|16|many|TRBJ2-7|TRBV2
TGTGCCAGCAGTCATAGTACAGGGGGCGCAATCTACGAGCAGTACTTC
CASSHSTGGAIYEQYF
>NA|14|NA|TRBJ1-1|TRBV30
TGTGCCTGGAGTGTATGGGAGCGTTACACTGAAGCTTTCTTT
CAWSVWERYTEAFF
>NA|15|many|TRBJ1-1|TRBV5-6
TGTGCCAGCAGTTCCGACGGGGGACGGAACACTGAAGCTTTCTTT
CASSSDGGRNTEAFF
>TRBD1|13|many|TRBJ2-5|TRBV7-2
TGTGCCAGCAGCCGAGGACAGGAAGAGACCCAGTACTTC
CASSRGQEETQYF
>NA|13|NA|TRBJ2-2|TRBV11-3
TGTGCCAGCAGCTTAGCAAACACCGGGGAGCTGTTTTTT
CASSLANTGELFF
>NA|15|few|TRBJ1-3|TRBV12-3/TRBV12-4
TGTGCCAGCAGACATGACAGTACCCCCGGAAACACCATATATTTT
CASRHDSTPGNTIYF
>TRBD1|13|few|TRBJ2-7|TRBV6-2/TRBV6-3
TGTGCCAGCAGCGACAGGGGGTATTACGAGCAGTACTTC
CASSDRGYYEQYF
>TRBD2|15|NA|TRBJ2-1|TRBV15
TGTGCCACCAGCGAGCGGGAGGGCCGTTACAATGAGCAGTTCTTC
CATSEREGRYNEQFF
>TRBD2|14|NA|TRBJ2-1|TRBV5-1
TGCGCCAGCAGAGGGACTAGCGCCCACAATGAGCAGTTCTTC
CASRGTSAHNEQFF
>NA|15|few|TRBJ2-2|TRBV28
TGTGCCAGCAGTCGTGGGGACTCGAACACCGGGGAGCTGTTTTTT
CASSRGDSNTGELFF
>NA|13|many|TRBJ1-1|TRBV7-9
TGTGCCAGCTCGCTACAGGGGAACACTGAAGCTTTCTTT
CASSLQGNTEAFF
>NA|12|many|TRBJ2-2|TRBV6-4
TGTGCCAGCAGTGAGGGCACCGGGGAGCTGTTTTTT
CASSEGTGELFF
>NA|15|NA|TRBJ2-6|TRBV5-4
TGTGCCAGCAGCTTTCAGAGCTCTGGGGCCAACGTCCTGACTTTC
CASSFQSSGANVLTF
>TRBD1|13|few|TRBJ2-7|TRBV2
TGTGCCAGCAGAAGGGGGCGCGGGTACGAGCAGTACTTC
CASRRGRGYEQYF
>NA|14|few|TRBJ2-4|TRBV11-3
TGTGCCAGCAGCCCCGCGGGACAATTAAGCATTCAGTACTTC
CASSPAGQLSIQYF
>TRBD2|15|few|TRBJ2-3|TRBV7-9
TGTGCCAGCAGCCGGACTAGCGGGAGGACAGATACGCAGTATTTT
CASSRTSGRTDTQYF
>NA|14|many|TRBJ2-2|TRBV11-2
TGTGCCAGCAGCCACCCCCCAGTCTCCGGGGAGCTGTTTTTT
CASSHPPVSGELFF
>NA|14|NA|TRBJ2-1|TRBV5-1
TGCGCCAGCAGCTTGTTAGGGAGCGAAGGTGAGCAGTTCTTC
CASSLLGSEGEQFF
>TRBD2|15|many|TRBJ2-7|TRBV20-1
TGCAGTGCCACCCCGACTAGCGGGAGGGTAGACGAGCAGTACTTC
CSATPTSGRVDEQYF
>TRBD1|14|many|TRBJ2-1|TRBV7-2
TGTGCCAGCAGCTTTGGGGACAGGTACAATGAGCAGTTCTTC
CASSFGDRYNEQFF
>NA|13|few|TRBJ2-3|TRBV6-2/TRBV6-3
TGTGCCAGCAGTTTTAGTGGTTCAAGTACGCAGTATTTT
CASSFSGSSTQYF